The T cell receptor beta chain described here comes from a study of PD-1 blockade in mismatch repair-deficient tumors. Study background: All were previously treated, progressing patients with approximately 12 mismatch repair-deficient cancer types. Study-wide results and caveats: Tumor-resident clones, often undetectable pretreatment in blood, expanded then contracted after pembrolizumab.

V dropped 3 bases and J dropped 3 bases, with 7 bases sitting between them. CDR1 is ENHRY and CDR2 is SYGVKD in the germline V gene. There are 13 residues in the CDR3. Mismatch repair deficiency was confirmed in all patients, by PCR or immunohistochemistry. The TCR-sequenced patients were a few responders to pembrolizumab. Concerning this clone: Its antigen is not known.

TCRdb keeps only in-frame clones here, not all; method: immunoSEQ multiplex PCR. The sample carries about 22,000 clones, about 83% recorded once. The chain employs TRBV10-3 and TRBJ2-3; no clear D gene. This sequence originates from an adult with mismatch repair-deficient cancer. The sequences come from peripheral blood, collected 2 weeks after starting pembrolizumab. In nucleotides, the CDR3 is TGTGCCATCAGTGATAGTTGGACAGATACGCAGTATTTT. Translation gives CAISDSWTDTQYF.